Following are 18 T cell receptor beta chains from one sample sequenced in a study of blood T cell repertoires in COVID-19. TCRdb's table, derived via immunoSEQ multiplex PCR, lists solely in-frame clones and lacks some. The data hold 200,000 to 250,000 clones, with 90% observed a single time. The sequencing sample was made of PBMCs or T cells enriched from blood (not recorded which). The receptors shown here come from a man in his thirties or forties who had been exposed to COVID-19.

The J gene is TRBJ1-4, the V gene TRBV5-1; D is possibly TRBD1 (6 bases). Looked up from germline, CDR1 is SGHRS and CDR2 is YFSETQ. V shed 4 bases and J shed 16 bases, with 17 bases lying between them. The CDR3 covers 12 residues. The CDR3 reads CASSPDSGQQFF. CDR3 in DNA: TGCGCCAGCAGCCCTGACTCGGGACAACAGTTTTTT.

The rearrangement joins TRBV2 to TRBJ2-2; 7 bases match TRBD1. Germline-derived CDR1 and CDR2 are SNHLY and FYNNEI. J gave up 6 bases and V 1 base, and 5 bases lay outside the gene matches. The length of the CDR3 is 15 residues. The CDR3 spells CASSEGPGGPGELFF. For the CDR3, the DNA is TGTGCCAGCAGTGAAGGGCCAGGGGGTCCCGGGGAGCTGTTTTTT. The full variable domain, completed using reference TRBV2 and TRBJ2-2, is EPEVTQTPSHQVTQMGQEVILRCVPISNHLYFYWYRQILGQKVEFLVSFYNNEISEKSEIFDDQFSVERPDGSNFTLKIRSTKLEDSAMYFCASSEGPGGPGELFFGEGSRLTVL.

J is TRBJ1-2 and V is TRBV4-1; D is unresolved. The CDR3 covers 15 residues. CDR1 and CDR2 from the germline V gene are MGHRA and YSYEKL. V gave up 1 base and J gave up 4 bases, with 13 bases separating them. The CDR3 coding sequence is TGCGCCAGCAGCCAAGTTGGGCAGCTTCTCTATGGCTACACCTTC. Encoded protein: CASSQVGQLLYGYTF.

J is TRBJ2-7 and V is TRBV15, with D possibly TRBD1 on 6 matching bases. Deletions cut 3 bases from V and 4 bases from J, with 22 bases between. CDR1 and CDR2 from the germline V gene are LNHNV and YYDKDF (reference sequence). This CDR3 has 17 amino acids. In nucleotides, the CDR3 is TGTGCCACCAGCAGTAGATCGGGGTCAGGGGAGTGGTACGAGCAGTACTTC. Translated: CATSSRSGSGEWYEQYF.

This clone was counted at least ten times. The chain links TRBV4-1 to TRBJ2-3; D remains ambiguous. Trimming pared 3 bases from V and 5 bases from J, leaving 9 bases between. The CDR3 length is 13 residues. The germline V gene encodes CDR1 MGHRA and CDR2 YSYEKL. The CDR3 DNA reads TGCGCCAGCAGCCAGCTCACAATAGATACGCAGTATTTT. It encodes CASSQLTIDTQYF.

J is TRBJ1-3 and V is TRBV7-6, with D possibly being TRBD1 (5 bases). From germline, CDR1 is SGHVS and CDR2 FNYEAQ. The CDR3 loop spans 14 amino acids. Trimming left V 2 bases short and J 7 bases short, with 12 bases between. This CDR3 is CASSLSRAGNTIYF. CDR3 nucleotides: TGTGCCAGCAGCTTAAGCAGGGCCGGGAACACCATATATTTT.

This rearrangement joins TRBV5-4 to TRBJ2-4; D is perhaps TRBD2 (7 bases). V lost 9 bases, J lost 10 bases, and 20 bases lay in between. Per the germline V gene, CDR1 is SGHNT and CDR2 is YYREEE (reference sequence). The CDR3 length is 13 residues. The CDR3 region is CAIHGGPMDIQYF. The CDR3 DNA sequence: TGTGCCATCCACGGGGGGCCCATGGATATTCAGTACTTC.

The V and J genes are TRBV19 and TRBJ2-1; 9 bases agree with TRBD2. The V gene's germline CDR1 is LNHDA and CDR2 SQIVND (reference sequence). The CDR3 loop spans 15 amino acids. The trim removed 7 bases at V and 8 bases at J, leaving 12 bases unmatched. CDR3 sequence (DNA): TGTGCCAGTACGGTTAATGGCGGGGGGGATTATGAGCAGTTCTTC. Translated: CASTVNGGGDYEQFF.

This rearrangement joins TRBV27 to TRBJ2-2; 10 bases align to TRBD1. V lost 5 bases to trimming and J lost 7 bases; unmatched junction nucleotides: 13. In germline, CDR1 is MNHEY, CDR2 SMNVEV (reference sequence). CDR3 length: 17 amino acids. This CDR3 is CASSPLGTGEFGGELFF. The DNA for the CDR3 is TGTGCCAGCAGTCCGCTCGGGACAGGGGAATTTGGCGGGGAGCTGTTTTTT.

The CDR3 region is CASSTGDITDTQYF. The CDR3 coding sequence is TGCGCCAGCAGTACGGGGGATATCACAGATACGCAGTATTTT. The chain joins TRBV10-2 to TRBJ2-3, with D perhaps TRBD2 (6 bases). Trimming took off 5 bases at V and 2 bases at J, with 11 bases between the two ends. Germline values: CDR1 WSHSY, CDR2 SAAADI. This CDR3 has 14 amino acids.

This chain joins TRBV9 and TRBJ2-1, with 11 bases fitting TRBD2. Per germline, CDR1 SGDLS and CDR2 YYNGEE. Losses at the gene ends were 6 bases for V and 6 bases for J; bases not matched to a gene: 5. The CDR3 runs 14 residues. The chain's CDR3 is CASTRGTSGNEQFF. CDR3 sequence (DNA): TGTGCCAGCACCAGAGGGACTAGCGGCAATGAGCAGTTCTTC.

The chain is built from TRBV7-9 and TRBJ2-1, with 9 bases that match TRBD1. The V gene end was trimmed by 7 bases and the J gene end by 3 bases; junction bases not matched to a gene: 4. Per germline, CDR1 SEHNR and CDR2 FQNEAQ (reference sequence). The CDR3 contains 14 residues. CDR3 protein: CASTPGQGYNEQFF. The CDR3 DNA reads as TGTGCCAGCACCCCGGGACAGGGCTACAATGAGCAGTTCTTC.

This clone was found once. The CDR3 DNA reads as TGCGCCAGCAGCCAGACAGGGGTGTCTGAGCAGTTCTTC. It codes for CASSQTGVSEQFF. The V and J genes are TRBV4-1 and TRBJ2-7, with 8 bases lining up with TRBD1. Judging by the DNA end, TRBJ2-1 fits better; the J call may be wrong. Looked up from germline, CDR1 is MGHRA and CDR2 is YSYEKL. The CDR3 extends over 13 amino acids.

This chain links TRBV7-2 with TRBJ1-2; D call uncertain. Germline-derived CDR1 and CDR2 are SGHTA and FQGNSA. This CDR3 has 15 residues. Trimming stripped 4 bases from V and 6 bases from J, with 18 bases between. The CDR3 nucleotides read TGTGCCAGCAGCTCCCTAACAGACGGATTAAATGGCTACACCTTC. It codes for CASSSLTDGLNGYTF.

This chain connects TRBV19 to TRBJ2-2; D possibly corresponds to TRBD2 (5 bases). CDR3 size: 13 residues. Trimming shortened V by 3 bases and J by 7 bases, and 9 bases separated the two germline ends. Germline values: CDR1 LNHDA, CDR2 SQIVND (reference sequence). DNA of the CDR3: TGTGCCAGTAGTATTAAGGGAGTCGGGGAGCTGTTTTTT. It is translated as CASSIKGVGELFF.

The V call is TRBV19, the J call TRBJ1-2; no reliable D call. Looked up from germline, CDR1 is LNHDA and CDR2 is SQIVND (reference sequence). CDR3 length: 15 amino acids. With 5 bases removed from V and 1 base from J, the gap between germline ends came to 14 bases. CDR3 in amino acids: CASSARGDLNYGYTF. CDR3 DNA sequence: TGTGCCAGTAGTGCCCGAGGCGACCTTAACTATGGCTACACCTTC.

The chain uses TRBV7-9 and TRBJ2-5; TRBD2 agrees at 7 bases. Looked up from germline, CDR1 is SEHNR and CDR2 is FQNEAQ (reference sequence). The CDR3 runs to 15 residues. V gave up 4 bases and J gave up 4 bases; unmatched junction bases: 9. CDR3 sequence: CASSSVGGKLETQYF. The DNA of the CDR3 is TGTGCCAGCAGCTCCGTCGGGGGGAAGCTAGAGACCCAGTACTTC. Supplemented by reference TRBV7-9 and TRBJ2-5, the full variable domain reads DTGVSQNPRHKITKRGQNVTFRCDPISEHNRLYWYRQTLGQGPEFLTYFQNEAQLEKSRLLSDRFSAERPKGSFSTLEIQRTEQGDSAMYLCASSSVGGKLETQYFGPGTRLLVL.

This chain joins TRBV5-4 and TRBJ2-5, with unresolved D. The CDR3 consists of 16 residues. Germline V gives CDR1 SGHNT, CDR2 YYREEE (reference sequence). Trimming removed 4 bases at V and 3 bases at J, with 19 bases between. The CDR3 DNA reads as TGTGCCAGCAGCCCAACCGCAGGATTTACAAAAGAGACCCAGTACTTC. Translated: CASSPTAGFTKETQYF.